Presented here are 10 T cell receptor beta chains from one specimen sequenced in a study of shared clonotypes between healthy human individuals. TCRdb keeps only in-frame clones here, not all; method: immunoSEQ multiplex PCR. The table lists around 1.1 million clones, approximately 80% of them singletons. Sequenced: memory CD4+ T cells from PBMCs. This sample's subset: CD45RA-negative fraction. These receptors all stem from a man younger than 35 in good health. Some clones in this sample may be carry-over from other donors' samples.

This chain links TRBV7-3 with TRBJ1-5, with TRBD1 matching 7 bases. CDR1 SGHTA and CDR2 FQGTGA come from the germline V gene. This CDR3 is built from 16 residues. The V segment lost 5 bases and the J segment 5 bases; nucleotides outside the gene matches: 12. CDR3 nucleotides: TGTGCCAGCAGCCCCTCGGGAGGGGGCGCGGATCAGCCCCAGCATTTT. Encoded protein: CASSPSGGGADQPQHF.

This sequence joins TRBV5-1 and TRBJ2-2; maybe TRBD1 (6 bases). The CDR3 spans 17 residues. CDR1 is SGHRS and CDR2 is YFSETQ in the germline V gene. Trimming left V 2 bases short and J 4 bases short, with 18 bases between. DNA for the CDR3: TGCGCCAGCAGCTTTTTAAAGCCAGGGGCAAGCACCGGGGAGCTGTTTTTT. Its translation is CASSFLKPGASTGELFF. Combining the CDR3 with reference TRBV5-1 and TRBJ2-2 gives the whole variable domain KAGVTQTPRYLIKTRGQQVTLSCSPISGHRSVSWYQQTPGQGLQFLFEYFSETQRNKGNFPGRFSGRQFSNSRSEMNVSTLELGDSALYLCASSFLKPGASTGELFFGEGSRLTVL.

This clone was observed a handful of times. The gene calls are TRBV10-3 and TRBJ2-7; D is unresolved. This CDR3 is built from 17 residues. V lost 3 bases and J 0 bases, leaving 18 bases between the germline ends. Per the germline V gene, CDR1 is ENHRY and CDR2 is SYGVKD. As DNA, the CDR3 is TGTGCCATCAGTGAAAATCAGGTCCCTGGGCCCTCCTACGAGCAGTACTTC. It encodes CAISENQVPGPSYEQYF.

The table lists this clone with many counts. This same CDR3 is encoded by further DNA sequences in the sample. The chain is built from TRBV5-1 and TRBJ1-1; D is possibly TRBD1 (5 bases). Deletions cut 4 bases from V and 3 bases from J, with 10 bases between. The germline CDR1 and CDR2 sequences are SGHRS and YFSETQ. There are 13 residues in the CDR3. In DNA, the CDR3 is TGCGCCAGCAGCGCGGACACGTACACTGAAGCTTTCTTT. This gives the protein CASSADTYTEAFF.

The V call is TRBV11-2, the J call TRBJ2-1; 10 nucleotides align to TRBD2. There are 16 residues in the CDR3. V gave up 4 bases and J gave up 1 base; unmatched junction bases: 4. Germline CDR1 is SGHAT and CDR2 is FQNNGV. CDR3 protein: CASSSGLAVSYNEQFF. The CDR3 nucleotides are TGTGCCAGCAGCTCCGGACTAGCGGTTTCCTACAATGAGCAGTTCTTC.

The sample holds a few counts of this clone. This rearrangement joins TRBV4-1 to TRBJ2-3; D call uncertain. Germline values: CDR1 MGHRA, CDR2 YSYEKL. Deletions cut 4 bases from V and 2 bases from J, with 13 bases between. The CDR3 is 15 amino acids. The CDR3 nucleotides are TGCGCCAGCAGCCTATACATCGAAGTCACAGATACGCAGTATTTT. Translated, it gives CASSLYIEVTDTQYF.

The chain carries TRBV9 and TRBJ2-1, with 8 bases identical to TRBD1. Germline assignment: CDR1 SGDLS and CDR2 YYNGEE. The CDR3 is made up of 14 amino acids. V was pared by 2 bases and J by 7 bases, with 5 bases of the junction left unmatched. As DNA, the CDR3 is TGTGCCAGCAGCGTCCAGGGGGCGCAGAATGAGCAGTTCTTC. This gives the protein CASSVQGAQNEQFF.

This CDR3 reads CASSPSSGANVLTF. Written as DNA, the CDR3 is TGTGCCAGCAGTCCAAGCTCTGGGGCCAACGTCCTGACTTTC. The genes are TRBV6-1 and TRBJ2-6; D remains unclear. Trimming left V 5 bases short and J 0 bases short, with 5 bases between. The CDR3 runs to 14 residues. Germline lookup yields CDR1 MNHNS and CDR2 SASEGT.

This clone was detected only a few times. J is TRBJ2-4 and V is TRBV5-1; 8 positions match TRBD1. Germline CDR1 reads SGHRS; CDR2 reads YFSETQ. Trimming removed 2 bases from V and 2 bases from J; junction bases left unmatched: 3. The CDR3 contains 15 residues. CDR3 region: CASSLGTGTKNIQYF. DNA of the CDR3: TGCGCCAGCAGCTTAGGGACAGGAACCAAAAACATTCAGTACTTC.

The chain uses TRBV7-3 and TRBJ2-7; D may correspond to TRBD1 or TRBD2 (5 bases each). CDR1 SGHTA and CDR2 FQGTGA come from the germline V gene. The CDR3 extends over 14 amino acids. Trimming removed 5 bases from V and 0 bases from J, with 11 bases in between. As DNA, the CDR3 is TGTGCCAGCAGCCCCACCGGGACCTCCTACGAGCAGTACTTC. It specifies CASSPTGTSYEQYF.